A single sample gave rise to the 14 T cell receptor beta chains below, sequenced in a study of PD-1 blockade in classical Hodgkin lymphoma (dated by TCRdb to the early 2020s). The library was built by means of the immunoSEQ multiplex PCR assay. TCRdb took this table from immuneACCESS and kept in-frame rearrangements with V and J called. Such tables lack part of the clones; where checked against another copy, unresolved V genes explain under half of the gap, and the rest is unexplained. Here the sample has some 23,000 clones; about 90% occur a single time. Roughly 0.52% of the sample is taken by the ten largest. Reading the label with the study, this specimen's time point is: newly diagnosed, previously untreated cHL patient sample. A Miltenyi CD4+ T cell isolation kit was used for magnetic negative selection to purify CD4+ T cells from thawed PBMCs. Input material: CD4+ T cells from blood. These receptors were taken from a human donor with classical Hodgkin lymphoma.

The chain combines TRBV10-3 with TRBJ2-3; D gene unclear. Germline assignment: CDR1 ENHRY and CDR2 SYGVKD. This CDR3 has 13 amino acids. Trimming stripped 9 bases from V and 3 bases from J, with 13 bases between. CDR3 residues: CAINGQVTDTQYF. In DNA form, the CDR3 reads TGTGCCATTAACGGCCAGGTTACAGATACGCAGTATTTT.

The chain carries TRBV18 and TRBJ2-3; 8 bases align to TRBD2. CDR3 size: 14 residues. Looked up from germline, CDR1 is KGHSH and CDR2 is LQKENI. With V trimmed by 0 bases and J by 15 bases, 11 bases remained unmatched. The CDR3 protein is CASSPPTAGLVVYF. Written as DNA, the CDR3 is TGTGCCAGCTCACCACCCACCGCGGGACTAGTGGTCTATTTT.

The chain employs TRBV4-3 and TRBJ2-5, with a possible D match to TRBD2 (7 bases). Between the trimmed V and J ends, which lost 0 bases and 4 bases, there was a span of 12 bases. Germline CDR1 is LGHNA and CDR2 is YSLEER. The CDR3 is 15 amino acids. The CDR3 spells CASSQDMRGGETQYF. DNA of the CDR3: TGCGCCAGCAGCCAAGATATGAGGGGGGGAGAGACCCAGTACTTC.

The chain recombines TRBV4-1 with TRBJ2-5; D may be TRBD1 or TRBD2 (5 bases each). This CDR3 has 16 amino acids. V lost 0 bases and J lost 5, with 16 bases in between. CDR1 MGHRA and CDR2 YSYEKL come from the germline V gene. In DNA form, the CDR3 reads TGCGCCAGCAGCCAAGATCAGAGGAGGACACTGGAGACCCAGTACTTC. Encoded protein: CASSQDQRRTLETQYF.

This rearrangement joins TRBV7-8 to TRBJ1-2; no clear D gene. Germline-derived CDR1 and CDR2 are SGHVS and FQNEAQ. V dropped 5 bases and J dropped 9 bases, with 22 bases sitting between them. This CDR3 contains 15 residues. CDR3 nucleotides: TGTGCCAGCAGCGCAGAGCAAGGTGGCAGTTTGCGCTACACCTTC. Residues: CASSAEQGGSLRYTF.

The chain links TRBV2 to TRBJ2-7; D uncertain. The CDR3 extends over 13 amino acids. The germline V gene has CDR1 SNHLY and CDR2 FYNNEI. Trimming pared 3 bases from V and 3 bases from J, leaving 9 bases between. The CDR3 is CASSDSGYYEQYF. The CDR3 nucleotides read TGTGCCAGCAGTGATTCGGGCTACTACGAGCAGTACTTC.

The CDR3 sequence is CASRYPGLAGGEQFF. Here the CDR3 DNA reads TGTGCCAGCAGGTACCCGGGACTAGCGGGGGGTGAGCAGTTCTTC. The chain couples TRBV28 to TRBJ2-1; 15 bases line up with TRBD2. Germline V CDR1 and CDR2: MDHEN, SYDVKM. After removal of 6 bases from V and 9 bases from J, the junction contained 6 bases not matched to a gene. This CDR3 has 15 amino acids.

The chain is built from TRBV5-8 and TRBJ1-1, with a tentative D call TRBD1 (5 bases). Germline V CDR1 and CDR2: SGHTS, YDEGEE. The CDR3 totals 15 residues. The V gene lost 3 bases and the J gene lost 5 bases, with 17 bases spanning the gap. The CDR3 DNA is TGTGCCAGCAGCTGGCTCGGGGGATCAAGGACTGAAGCTTTCTTT. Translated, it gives CASSWLGGSRTEAFF. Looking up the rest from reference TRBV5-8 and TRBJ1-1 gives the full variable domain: EAGVTQSPTHLIKTRGQQATLRCSPISGHTSVYWYQQALGLGLQFLLWYDEGEERNRGNFPPRFSGRQFPNYSSELNVNALELEDSALYLCASSWLGGSRTEAFFGQGTRLTVV.

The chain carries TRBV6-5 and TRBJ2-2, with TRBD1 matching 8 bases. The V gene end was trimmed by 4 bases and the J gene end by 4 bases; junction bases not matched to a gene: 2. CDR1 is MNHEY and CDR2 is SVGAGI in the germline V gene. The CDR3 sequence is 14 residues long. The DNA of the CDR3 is TGTGCCAGCAGTTGGGACAGGACCACCGGGGAGCTGTTTTTT. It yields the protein CASSWDRTTGELFF.

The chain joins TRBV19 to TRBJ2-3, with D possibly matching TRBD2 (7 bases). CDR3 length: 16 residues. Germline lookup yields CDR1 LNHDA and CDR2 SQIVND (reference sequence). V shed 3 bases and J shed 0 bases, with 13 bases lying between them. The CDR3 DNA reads TGTGCCAGTAGTATTATGGGGGGGGCGAGCACAGATACGCAGTATTTT. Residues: CASSIMGGASTDTQYF. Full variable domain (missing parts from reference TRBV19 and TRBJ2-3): DGGITQSPKYLFRKEGQNVTLSCEQNLNHDAMYWYRQDPGQGLRLIYYSQIVNDFQKGDIAEGYSVSREKKESFPLTVTSAQKNPTAFYLCASSIMGGASTDTQYFGPGTRLTVL.

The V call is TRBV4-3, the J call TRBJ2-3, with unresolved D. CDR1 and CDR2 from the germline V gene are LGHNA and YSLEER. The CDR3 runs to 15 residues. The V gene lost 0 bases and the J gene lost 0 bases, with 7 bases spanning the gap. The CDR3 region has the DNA TGCGCCAGCAGCCAAGATTGGAGTAGCACAGATACGCAGTATTTT. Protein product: CASSQDWSSTDTQYF.

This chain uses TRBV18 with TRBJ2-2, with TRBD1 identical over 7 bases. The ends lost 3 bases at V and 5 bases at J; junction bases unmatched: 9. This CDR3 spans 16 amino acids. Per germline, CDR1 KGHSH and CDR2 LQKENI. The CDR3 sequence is CASSPRQGKVTGELFF. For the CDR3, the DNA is TGTGCCAGCTCACCCAGACAGGGAAAGGTGACCGGGGAGCTGTTTTTT.

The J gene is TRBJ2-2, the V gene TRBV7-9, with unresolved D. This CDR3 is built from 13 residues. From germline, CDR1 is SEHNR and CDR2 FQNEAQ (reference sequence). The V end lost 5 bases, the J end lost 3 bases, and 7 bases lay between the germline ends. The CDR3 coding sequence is TGTGCCAGCAGCATACGATACACCGGGGAGCTGTTTTTT. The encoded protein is CASSIRYTGELFF.

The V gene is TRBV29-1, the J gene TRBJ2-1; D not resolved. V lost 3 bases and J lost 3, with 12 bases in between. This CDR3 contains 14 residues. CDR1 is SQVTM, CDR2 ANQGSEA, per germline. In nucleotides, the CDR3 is TGCAGCGTTGAGGGCAACAACTTCTACAATGAGCAGTTCTTC. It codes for CSVEGNNFYNEQFF.